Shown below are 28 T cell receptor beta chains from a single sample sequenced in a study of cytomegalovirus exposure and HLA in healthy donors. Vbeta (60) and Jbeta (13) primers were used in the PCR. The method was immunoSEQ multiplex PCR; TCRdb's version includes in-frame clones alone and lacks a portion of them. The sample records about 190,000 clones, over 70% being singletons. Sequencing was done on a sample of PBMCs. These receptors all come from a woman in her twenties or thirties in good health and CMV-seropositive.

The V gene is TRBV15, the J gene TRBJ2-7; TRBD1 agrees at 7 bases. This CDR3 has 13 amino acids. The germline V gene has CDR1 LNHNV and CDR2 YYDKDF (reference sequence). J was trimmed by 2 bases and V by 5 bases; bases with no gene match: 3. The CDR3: CATSPGQPYEQYF. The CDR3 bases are TGTGCCACCAGCCCGGGACAGCCCTACGAGCAGTACTTC.

CDR3 protein: CAISVNGQGNYEQYF. CDR3 DNA: TGTGCCATCAGTGTTAACGGACAGGGGAACTACGAGCAGTACTTC. This rearrangement joins TRBV10-3 to TRBJ2-7; TRBD1 matches at 9 bases. V lost 4 bases to trimming and J lost 3 bases; unmatched junction nucleotides: 7. This CDR3 spans 15 amino acids. Germline V gene lookup returns CDR1 ENHRY and CDR2 SYGVKD.

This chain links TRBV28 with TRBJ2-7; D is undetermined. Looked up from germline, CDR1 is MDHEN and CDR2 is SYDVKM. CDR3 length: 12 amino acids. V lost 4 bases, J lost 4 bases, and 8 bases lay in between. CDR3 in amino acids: CASSSTKYEQYF. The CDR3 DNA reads TGTGCCAGCAGTTCTACTAAATACGAGCAGTACTTC.

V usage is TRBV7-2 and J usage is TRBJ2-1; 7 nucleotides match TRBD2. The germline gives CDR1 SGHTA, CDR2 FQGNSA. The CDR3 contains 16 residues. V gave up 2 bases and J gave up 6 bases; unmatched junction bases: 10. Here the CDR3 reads CASSLLGRLSANEQFF. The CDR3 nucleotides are TGTGCCAGCAGCTTACTCGGGAGGTTATCAGCCAATGAGCAGTTCTTC.

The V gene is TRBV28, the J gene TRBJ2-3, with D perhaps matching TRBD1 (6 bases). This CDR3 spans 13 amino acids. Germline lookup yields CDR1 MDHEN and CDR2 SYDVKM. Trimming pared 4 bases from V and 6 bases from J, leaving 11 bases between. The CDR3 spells CASSSHREDTQYF. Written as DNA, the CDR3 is TGTGCCAGCAGTTCCCACAGGGAGGATACGCAGTATTTT.

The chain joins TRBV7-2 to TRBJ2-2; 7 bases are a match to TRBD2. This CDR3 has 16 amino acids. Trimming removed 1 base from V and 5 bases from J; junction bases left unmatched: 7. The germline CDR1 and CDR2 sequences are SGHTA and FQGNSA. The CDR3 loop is CASSLVSSGGTGELFF. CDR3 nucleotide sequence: TGTGCCAGCAGCTTAGTATCTAGCGGTGGGACCGGGGAGCTGTTTTTT.

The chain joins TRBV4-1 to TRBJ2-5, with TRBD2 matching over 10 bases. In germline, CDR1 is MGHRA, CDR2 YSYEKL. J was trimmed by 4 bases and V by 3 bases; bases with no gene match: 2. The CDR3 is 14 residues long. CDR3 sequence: CASSHRTSGETQYF. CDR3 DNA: TGCGCCAGCAGCCATAGGACTAGCGGAGAGACCCAGTACTTC.

In DNA form, the CDR3 reads TGTGCCAGCAGCTCCCGACAGGGTGGCTACACCTTC. Its translation is CASSSRQGGYTF. The chain recombines TRBV6-5 with TRBJ1-2; TRBD1 aligns across 7 bases. Germline V gene data show CDR1 as MNHEY and CDR2 as SVGAGI. Trimming removed 6 bases from V and 7 bases from J; junction bases left unmatched: 5. The CDR3 is 12 amino acids.

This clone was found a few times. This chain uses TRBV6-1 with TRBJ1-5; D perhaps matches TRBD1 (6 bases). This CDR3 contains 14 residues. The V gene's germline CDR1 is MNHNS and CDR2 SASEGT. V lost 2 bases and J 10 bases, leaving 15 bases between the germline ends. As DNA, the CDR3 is TGTGCCAGCAGTGAAAGGGACACGTTGAGTCCCCAGCATTTT. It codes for CASSERDTLSPQHF.

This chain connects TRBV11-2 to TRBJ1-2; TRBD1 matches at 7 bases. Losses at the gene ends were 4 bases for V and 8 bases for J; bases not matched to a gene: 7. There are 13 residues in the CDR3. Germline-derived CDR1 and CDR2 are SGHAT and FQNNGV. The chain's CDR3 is CASSSRDSDGYTF. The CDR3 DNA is TGTGCCAGCAGCTCCCGGGACAGTGACGGCTACACCTTC.

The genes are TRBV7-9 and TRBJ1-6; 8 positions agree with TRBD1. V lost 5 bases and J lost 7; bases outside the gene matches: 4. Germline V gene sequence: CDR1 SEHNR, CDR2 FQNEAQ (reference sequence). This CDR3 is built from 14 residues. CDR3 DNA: TGTGCCAGCAGCGTGGGACAGGAAAATTCACCCCTCCACTTT. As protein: CASSVGQENSPLHF.

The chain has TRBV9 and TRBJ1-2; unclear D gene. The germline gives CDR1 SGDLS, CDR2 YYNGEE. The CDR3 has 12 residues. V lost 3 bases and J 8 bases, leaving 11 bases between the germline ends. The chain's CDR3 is CASSALPGGYTF. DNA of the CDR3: TGTGCCAGCAGCGCGCTACCGGGGGGCTACACCTTC.

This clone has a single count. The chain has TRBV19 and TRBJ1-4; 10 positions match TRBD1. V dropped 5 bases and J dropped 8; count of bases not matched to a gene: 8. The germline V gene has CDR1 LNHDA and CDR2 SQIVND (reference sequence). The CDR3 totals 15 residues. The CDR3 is CASSLRTGGVEKLFF. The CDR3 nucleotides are TGTGCCAGTAGTCTACGGACAGGGGGTGTCGAAAAACTGTTTTTT.

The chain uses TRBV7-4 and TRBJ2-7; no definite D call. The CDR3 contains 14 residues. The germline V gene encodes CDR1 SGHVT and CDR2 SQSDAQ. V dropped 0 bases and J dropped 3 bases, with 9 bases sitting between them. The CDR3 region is CASSLAYRCYEQYF. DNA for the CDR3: TGTGCCAGCAGCTTAGCCTACCGGTGCTACGAGCAGTACTTC.

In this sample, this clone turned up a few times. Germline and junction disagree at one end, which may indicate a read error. This chain's CDR3 is CSSSLARGGAGGELFF. The CDR3 coding sequence is TGTTCCAGCAGCTTAGCGAGGGGGGGAGCGGGCGGGGAGCTGTTTTTT. V usage is TRBV7-9 and J usage is TRBJ2-2; D perhaps matches TRBD2 (7 bases). CDR1 and CDR2 from the germline V gene are SEHNR and FQNEAQ (reference sequence). The CDR3 is 16 residues long.

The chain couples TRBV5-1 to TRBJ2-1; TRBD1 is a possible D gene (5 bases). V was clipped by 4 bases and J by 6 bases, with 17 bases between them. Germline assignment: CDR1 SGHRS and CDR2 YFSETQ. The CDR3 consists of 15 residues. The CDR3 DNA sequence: TGCGCCAGCAGCCGCGACAGCTCCCTATGCAATGAGCAGTTCTTC. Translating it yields CASSRDSSLCNEQFF.

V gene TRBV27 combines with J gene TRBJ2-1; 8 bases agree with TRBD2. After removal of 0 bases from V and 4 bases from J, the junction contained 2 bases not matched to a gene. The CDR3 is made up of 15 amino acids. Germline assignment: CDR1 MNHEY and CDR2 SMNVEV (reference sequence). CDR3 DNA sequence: TGTGCCAGCAGTTTATCAGGGACTAGATACAATGAGCAGTTCTTC. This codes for CASSLSGTRYNEQFF.

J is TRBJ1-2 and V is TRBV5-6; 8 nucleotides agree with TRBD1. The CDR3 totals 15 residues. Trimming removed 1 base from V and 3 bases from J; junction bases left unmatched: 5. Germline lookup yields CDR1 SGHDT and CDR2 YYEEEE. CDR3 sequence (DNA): TGTGCCAGCAGCTTGTTTGCGGACAGGGACTATGGCTACACCTTC. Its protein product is CASSLFADRDYGYTF.

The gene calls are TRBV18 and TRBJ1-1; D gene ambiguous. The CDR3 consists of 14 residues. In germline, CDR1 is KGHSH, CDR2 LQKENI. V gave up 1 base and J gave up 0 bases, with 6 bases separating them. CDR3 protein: CASSPLRMNTEAFF. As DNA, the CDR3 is TGTGCCAGCTCACCACTGAGAATGAACACTGAAGCTTTCTTT.

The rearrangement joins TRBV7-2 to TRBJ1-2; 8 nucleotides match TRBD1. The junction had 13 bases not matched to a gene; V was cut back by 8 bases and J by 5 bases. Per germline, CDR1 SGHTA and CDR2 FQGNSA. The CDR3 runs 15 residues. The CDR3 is CASATPGTGLYGYTF. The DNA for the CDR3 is TGTGCCAGCGCAACCCCCGGGACAGGACTATATGGCTACACCTTC.

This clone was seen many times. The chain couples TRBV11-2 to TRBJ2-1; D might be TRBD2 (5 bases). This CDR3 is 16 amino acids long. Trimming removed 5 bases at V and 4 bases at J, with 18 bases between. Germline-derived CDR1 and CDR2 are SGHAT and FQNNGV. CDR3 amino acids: CASSPPRERSYNEQFF. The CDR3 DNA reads TGTGCCAGCAGCCCCCCTCGAGAGCGGTCGTACAATGAGCAGTTCTTC.

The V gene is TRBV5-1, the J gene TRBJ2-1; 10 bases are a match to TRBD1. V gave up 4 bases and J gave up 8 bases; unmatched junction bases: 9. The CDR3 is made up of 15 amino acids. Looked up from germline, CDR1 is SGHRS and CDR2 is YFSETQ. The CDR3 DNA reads TGCGCCAGCAGCCCAATCGCGGGACAGGGGTATGAGCAGTTCTTC. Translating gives CASSPIAGQGYEQFF.

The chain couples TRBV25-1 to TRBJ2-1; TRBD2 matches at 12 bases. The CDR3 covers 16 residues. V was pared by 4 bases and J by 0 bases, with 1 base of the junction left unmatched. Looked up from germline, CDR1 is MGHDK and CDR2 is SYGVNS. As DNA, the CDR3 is TGTGCCAGCAGTGGGGGACTAGCGGGCTCCTACAATGAGCAGTTCTTC. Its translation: CASSGGLAGSYNEQFF.

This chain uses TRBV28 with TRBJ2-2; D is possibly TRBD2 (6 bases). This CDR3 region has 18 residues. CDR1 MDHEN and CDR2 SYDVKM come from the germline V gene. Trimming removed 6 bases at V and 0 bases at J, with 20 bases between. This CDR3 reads CASRLPKGGISNTGELFF. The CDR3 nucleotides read TGTGCCAGCAGGCTCCCCAAAGGAGGGATCTCGAACACCGGGGAGCTGTTTTTT.

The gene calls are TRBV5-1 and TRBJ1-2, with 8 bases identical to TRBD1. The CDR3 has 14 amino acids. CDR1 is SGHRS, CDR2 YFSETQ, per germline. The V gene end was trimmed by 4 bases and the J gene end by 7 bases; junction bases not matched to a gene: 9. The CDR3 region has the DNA TGCGCCAGCAGCGCAACAGGGGGATCCGTTGGCTACACCTTC. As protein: CASSATGGSVGYTF.

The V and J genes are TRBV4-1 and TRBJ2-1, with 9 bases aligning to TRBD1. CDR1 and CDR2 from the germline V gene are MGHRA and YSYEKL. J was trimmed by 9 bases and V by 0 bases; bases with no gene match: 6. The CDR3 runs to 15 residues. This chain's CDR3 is CASSQEGQGQTEQFF. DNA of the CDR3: TGCGCCAGCAGCCAAGAGGGACAGGGTCAGACTGAGCAGTTCTTC.

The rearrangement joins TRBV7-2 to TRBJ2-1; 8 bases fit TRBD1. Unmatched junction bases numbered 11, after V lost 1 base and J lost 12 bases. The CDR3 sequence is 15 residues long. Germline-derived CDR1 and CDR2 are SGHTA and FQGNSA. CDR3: CASSLGRGQAVGQFF. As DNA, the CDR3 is TGTGCCAGCAGCTTAGGTCGGGGACAGGCGGTTGGGCAGTTCTTC.

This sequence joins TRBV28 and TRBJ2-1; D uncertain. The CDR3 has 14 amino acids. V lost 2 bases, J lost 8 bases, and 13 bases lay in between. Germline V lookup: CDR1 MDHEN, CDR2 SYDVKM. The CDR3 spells CASSLASGSDEQFF. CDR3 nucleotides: TGTGCCAGCAGTTTAGCGTCAGGCTCCGATGAGCAGTTCTTC.